This T cell receptor (beta chain) was captured in a study of T cells in Graves' hyperthyroidism and ophthalmopathy. Regarding the study as a whole: The authors' 13 V-J model separated ophthalmopathy from stable hyperthyroidism.

It was RNA transcripts that yielded the amplified TCR beta CDR3 regions. First-round RT-PCR with HTBI primers amplified the TCR CDR3 region. TCRdb reanalysed the multiplex PCR reads using MiXCR and keeps one entry per CDR3 protein. The profile shows a few hundred thousand distinct CDR3 sequences, less than 15% of them singletons. This clonotype was counted at least ten times. No antigen is known for it. Germline V lookup: CDR1 GTSNPN, CDR2 SVGIG (reference sequence). The V end was cut by 0 bases, the J end by 0 bases, with 14 bases between. The CDR3 consists of 16 residues. The sequence came from a woman aged 40 to 50 with Graves' hyperthyroidism that later progressed to Graves' ophthalmopathy. The chain recombines TRBV30 with TRBJ2-5, with a weak D call TRBD2 (5 bases). The sample taken for sequencing was blood. The CDR3 DNA follows: TGTGCCTGGAGTGTACTCAGCGGATATTACCAAGAGACCCAGTACTTC. It is translated as CAWSVLSGYYQETQYF.